This T cell receptor beta chain was captured in a study of T cells in Graves' hyperthyroidism and ophthalmopathy. On the study more broadly: Peripheral blood was secured at the point of initial diagnosis, before any treatment.

This clonotype was detected a few times. Its matching antigen is unknown. The V gene's germline CDR1 is LNHNV and CDR2 YYDKDF (reference sequence). V was pared by 5 bases and J by 5 bases, with 6 bases of the junction left unmatched. This CDR3 has 14 amino acids. Regarding the study as a whole: Most thyroid-expanded clonotypes above 0.001 were also found in blood.

Amplification targeted TCR beta CDR3 regions from RNA transcripts. An initial round of RT-PCR targeting the TCR CDR3 relied on the HTBI primer set. In TCRdb, the multiplex PCR reads were re-called with MiXCR into one record per CDR3 protein. The table includes over 450,000 distinct CDR3 sequences, roughly 18% detected once. It was uncontrolled infection, other autoimmune disease, pregnancy or lactation that excluded patients. The chain has TRBV15 and TRBJ2-1; 7 positions agree with TRBD2. Sequenced material: blood. The receptor was isolated from a woman aged 18-29 years with Graves' ophthalmopathy. CDR3 coding DNA: TGTGCCACCAGCTCCTCCCGGGAGGACAATGAGCAGTTCTTC. The encoded protein is CATSSSREDNEQFF.